One sample yielded the 30 T cell receptor beta chains listed below, sequenced in a study of T cell changes during pregnancy in multiple sclerosis. This table comes from immunoSEQ multiplex PCR, and its TCRdb copy is limited to in-frame clones, with some not included. Of some 44,000 clones in the sample, approximately 90% are singletons; the top ten hold roughly 0.7%. Specimen: CD4+ T cells from peripheral blood mononuclear cells, collected before pregnancy. These receptors all stem from a female donor with multiple sclerosis, enrolled in a pregnancy study.

V is TRBV18 and J is TRBJ2-7; possible D gene TRBD1, 5 bases. This CDR3 spans 13 amino acids. V lost 0 bases and J lost 9, with 12 bases in between. Germline V CDR1 and CDR2: KGHSH, LQKENI. The CDR3 DNA is TGTGCCAGCTCACCACCCCAGGGTTCAAGGCAGTACTTC. This encodes CASSPPQGSRQYF.

The chain is built from TRBV6-1 and TRBJ1-2; 10 nucleotides align to TRBD1. Trimming cost V 4 bases and J 7 bases; bases outside gene matches: 12. The CDR3 extends over 16 amino acids. The germline V gene has CDR1 MNHNS and CDR2 SASEGT. The CDR3 protein is CASSGGQGDRFLGYTF. The DNA of the CDR3 is TGTGCCAGCAGTGGCGGACAGGGGGATAGGTTTCTTGGCTACACCTTC.

The gene calls are TRBV10-3 and TRBJ2-3; TRBD1 aligns across 9 bases. Germline V gene lookup returns CDR1 ENHRY and CDR2 SYGVKD. The CDR3 length is 13 residues. V trimming: 8 bases; J trimming: 6 bases; junction bases outside the gene matches: 6. DNA of the CDR3: TGTGCCATCCGGGACAGGGAGGAGGATACGCAGTATTTT. It is translated as CAIRDREEDTQYF.

This clone occurred a few times. This chain connects TRBV5-1 to TRBJ1-4; the D gene is possibly TRBD1 (6 bases). Germline loops: CDR1 SGHRS, CDR2 YFSETQ. V lost 4 bases and J lost 8, with 12 bases in between. The CDR3 extends over 13 amino acids. DNA for the CDR3: TGCGCCAGCAGCCCTCAGGGGCCGGAAAAACTGTTTTTT. Protein: CASSPQGPEKLFF.

The chain couples TRBV5-1 to TRBJ1-6; 8 positions match TRBD1. The V gene end was trimmed by 4 bases and the J gene end by 6 bases; junction bases not matched to a gene: 9. Looked up from germline, CDR1 is SGHRS and CDR2 is YFSETQ. The CDR3 is 16 residues long. The CDR3 region is CASSLGGQASNSPLHF. The CDR3 DNA sequence: TGCGCCAGCAGCCTCGGGGGACAGGCAAGTAATTCACCCCTCCACTTT.

The chain carries TRBV6-6 and TRBJ1-2, with D hard to call. The CDR3 totals 11 residues. Trimming pared 6 bases from V and 5 bases from J, leaving 7 bases between. Germline CDR1 and CDR2: MNHNY and SVGAGI (reference sequence). CDR3 sequence reads: CASSPLYGYTF. In DNA form, the CDR3 reads TGTGCCAGCAGCCCCCTGTATGGCTACACCTTC.

The genes are TRBV25-1 and TRBJ1-2, with no clear D. The length of the CDR3 is 12 residues. With 3 bases removed from V and 8 bases from J, the gap between germline ends came to 10 bases. Germline V lookup: CDR1 MGHDK, CDR2 SYGVNS. The CDR3 reads CASSEGSWGYTF. DNA of the CDR3: TGTGCCAGCAGTGAGGGGAGTTGGGGCTACACCTTC.

The gene calls are TRBV9 and TRBJ1-3; D is uncertain. Germline assignment: CDR1 SGDLS and CDR2 YYNGEE. The CDR3 is made up of 15 amino acids. V lost 0 bases and J 0 bases, leaving 7 bases between the germline ends. In DNA form, the CDR3 reads TGTGCCAGCAGCGTAGAACACTACTCTGGAAACACCATATATTTT. Its protein product is CASSVEHYSGNTIYF.

The chain recombines TRBV27 with TRBJ2-3; 7 bases map to TRBD2. V shed 3 bases, J shed 0 bases, and the junction held 9 bases outside the gene matches. The CDR3 spans 17 residues. CDR1 and CDR2 from the germline V gene are MNHEY and SMNVEV (reference sequence). In DNA, the CDR3 is TGTGCCAGCAGTTTGGAGGGCGGGGGTGCTAGCACAGATACGCAGTATTTT. Translating it yields CASSLEGGGASTDTQYF.

This clone was counted between two and nine times. The gene calls are TRBV9 and TRBJ1-1; 8 bases are a match to TRBD1. CDR1 SGDLS and CDR2 YYNGEE come from the germline V gene. CDR3 length: 14 amino acids. V trimming: 5 bases; J trimming: 2 bases; junction bases outside the gene matches: 5. The CDR3: CASSPTGGNTEAFF. Written as DNA, the CDR3 is TGTGCCAGCAGTCCCACAGGGGGAAACACTGAAGCTTTCTTT.

There are a few counts of this clone. The CDR3 region has the DNA TGTGCCATCAGTCCGGGGTCCTCCTACGAGCAGTACTTC. Protein: CAISPGSSYEQYF. The chain has TRBV10-3 and TRBJ2-7; D is possibly TRBD2 (5 bases). The CDR3 has 13 residues. In germline, CDR1 is ENHRY, CDR2 SYGVKD. V lost 5 bases, J lost 0 bases, and 8 bases lay in between.

The chain carries TRBV5-1 and TRBJ2-7; 8 nucleotides agree with TRBD2. After removal of 1 base from V and 3 bases from J, the junction contained 15 bases not matched to a gene. CDR3 size: 18 residues. In germline, CDR1 is SGHRS, CDR2 YFSETQ. CDR3 coding DNA: TGCGCCAGCAGCTTGTGGTCTCTTCCCAGCGGGAGAATCTACGAGCAGTACTTC. This codes for CASSLWSLPSGRIYEQYF.

The chain carries TRBV5-4 and TRBJ2-7; 12 bases fit TRBD2. The CDR3 sequence is 15 residues long. The V segment lost 4 bases and the J segment 2 bases; nucleotides outside the gene matches: 4. Germline V lookup: CDR1 SGHNT, CDR2 YYREEE (reference sequence). CDR3 residues: CASSLAGGLAYEQYF. Written as DNA, the CDR3 is TGTGCCAGCAGCCTAGCGGGAGGGCTGGCCTACGAGCAGTACTTC.

This rearrangement joins TRBV27 to TRBJ1-2; D is uncertain. CDR1 MNHEY and CDR2 SMNVEV come from the germline V gene (reference sequence). V dropped 3 bases and J dropped 4 bases, with 15 bases sitting between them. The CDR3 has 15 residues. The CDR3: CASSFGQRPLYGYTF. In DNA form, the CDR3 reads TGTGCCAGCAGTTTCGGCCAGCGACCTCTCTATGGCTACACCTTC.

This chain links TRBV27 with TRBJ2-7; 7 bases line up with TRBD2. V shed 7 bases and J 2 bases; nucleotides not matched to a gene: 8. This CDR3 has 14 residues. Germline V gene sequence: CDR1 MNHEY, CDR2 SMNVEV (reference sequence). In DNA form, the CDR3 reads TGTGCCAGCACCCCTTGGGGGGGGGCCTACGAGCAGTACTTC. Protein sequence: CASTPWGGAYEQYF.

The chain couples TRBV27 to TRBJ1-2, with 10 bases matching TRBD1. Looked up from germline, CDR1 is MNHEY and CDR2 is SMNVEV (reference sequence). The CDR3 spans 14 residues. The J segment lost 7 bases and the V segment lost 3 bases, leaving 5 bases of the junction unmatched. This CDR3 is CASSFGTGDFGYTF. The CDR3 DNA reads TGTGCCAGCAGTTTCGGGACAGGGGACTTTGGCTACACCTTC.

The chain's CDR3 is CASGLVVGRAYNEQFF. In DNA form, the CDR3 reads TGTGCTAGTGGTTTGGTAGTGGGCAGGGCTTACAATGAGCAGTTCTTC. V usage is TRBV12-5 and J usage is TRBJ2-1, with D possibly being TRBD1 (5 bases). V was pared by 0 bases and J by 4 bases, with 13 bases between. Germline CDR1 LGHNT, CDR2 FRNRAP. The CDR3 sequence is 16 residues long.

V usage is TRBV21-1 and J usage is TRBJ2-5; no check of the table's D call, TRBD2, against the DNA was made. TRBV21-1 is shown as a pseudogene. This CDR3 is 16 amino acids long. The CDR3 DNA sequence: TGTGCCAGCAGCAAGACCCCCACCCCGACTAGGGAGACCCAGTACTTC. Protein product: CASSKTPTPTRETQYF.

This sequence joins TRBV7-9 and TRBJ2-7; TRBD1 matches 9 bases. The V and J ends lost 5 bases and 3 bases, in that order; junction bases with no gene match: 5. Germline-derived CDR1 and CDR2 are SEHNR and FQNEAQ (reference sequence). The CDR3 spans 14 residues. The CDR3, as DNA: TGTGCCAGCAGCCGCGGGACAGGGAACTACGAGCAGTACTTC. Protein sequence: CASSRGTGNYEQYF.

The genes are TRBV6-1 and TRBJ2-7; D is unclear. Trimming stripped 7 bases from V and 4 bases from J, with 14 bases between. Germline V CDR1 and CDR2: MNHNS, SASEGT. This CDR3 spans 13 amino acids. For the CDR3, the DNA is TGTGCCAGCAACCAACTTCAGGCTTACGAGCAGTACTTC. Protein product: CASNQLQAYEQYF.

The chain carries TRBV10-3 and TRBJ2-7, with TRBD1 matching over 12 bases. The CDR3 length is 14 residues. Looked up from germline, CDR1 is ENHRY and CDR2 is SYGVKD. J lost 6 bases, V lost 6 bases, and 6 bases had no gene match. The CDR3, as DNA: TGTGCCATCAGCACCGGGACAGGGGGCGGCGAGCAGTACTTC. Protein product: CAISTGTGGGEQYF.

The rearrangement links TRBV28 to TRBJ2-6; no firm D call. The CDR3 contains 14 residues. V dropped 6 bases and J dropped 1 base, with 7 bases sitting between them. Germline-derived CDR1 and CDR2 are MDHEN and SYDVKM. CDR3 in amino acids: CASSDNSGANVLTF. The CDR3 region has the DNA TGTGCCAGCAGCGACAATTCTGGGGCCAACGTCCTGACTTTC.

The chain has TRBV30 and TRBJ1-4; 9 nucleotides match TRBD1. CDR1 and CDR2 (germline): GTSNPN, SVGIG (reference sequence). V shed 3 bases and J 7 bases; nucleotides not matched to a gene: 6. The CDR3 spans 14 residues. For the CDR3, the DNA is TGTGCCTGGAGAGCCGGACAGGGGATTGAAAAACTGTTTTTT. It translates to CAWRAGQGIEKLFF. Complete variable domain (other parts from reference TRBV30 and TRBJ1-4): SQTIHQWPATLVQPVGSPLSLECTVEGTSNPNLYWYRQAAGRGLQLLFYSVGIGQISSEVPQNLSASRPQDRQFILSSKKLLLSDSGFYLCAWRAGQGIEKLFFGSGTQLSVL.

This chain uses TRBV11-2 with TRBJ2-7; D is unclear. CDR1 is SGHAT and CDR2 is FQNNGV in the germline V gene. V was clipped by 1 base and J by 1 base, with 8 bases between them. The CDR3 has 14 residues. As DNA, the CDR3 is TGTGCCAGCAGCTTAGGGTCCCTATCCTACGAGCAGTACTTC. Protein product: CASSLGSLSYEQYF.

The V call is TRBV25-1, the J call TRBJ1-1; D is undetermined. The germline V and J ends were trimmed by 7 bases and 0 bases, with 3 bases remaining between them. The germline V gene encodes CDR1 MGHDK and CDR2 SYGVNS. The CDR3 runs to 11 residues. CDR3 DNA sequence: TGTGCCAGCAATATGAACACTGAAGCTTTCTTT. Translating it yields CASNMNTEAFF.

J is TRBJ2-3 and V is TRBV7-2, with D perhaps matching TRBD2 (5 bases). Trimming removed 5 bases at V and 0 bases at J, with 12 bases between. The CDR3 has 15 amino acids. CDR1 and CDR2 from the germline V gene are SGHTA and FQGNSA. The CDR3 DNA follows: TGTGCCAGCAGCACTAGTAGGGCTAGCACAGATACGCAGTATTTT. Its protein is CASSTSRASTDTQYF.

V is TRBV28 and J is TRBJ1-5; 7 nucleotides line up with TRBD1. CDR3 length: 14 residues. CDR1 is MDHEN and CDR2 is SYDVKM in the germline V gene. Trimming took 6 bases from V and 4 from J; bases not matched to a gene: 6. The CDR3, as DNA: TGTGCCAGCAGCTTGGGACAGCTAAATCAGCCCCAGCATTTT. Its protein is CASSLGQLNQPQHF.

V usage is TRBV7-9 and J usage is TRBJ2-7; 7 nucleotides align to TRBD1. Germline V gene lookup returns CDR1 SEHNR and CDR2 FQNEAQ (reference sequence). V dropped 7 bases and J dropped 5; count of bases not matched to a gene: 11. This CDR3 spans 14 amino acids. CDR3 sequence reads: CASTPKGARNEQYF. DNA for the CDR3: TGTGCCAGCACCCCGAAGGGGGCGCGGAACGAGCAGTACTTC.

The chain employs TRBV28 and TRBJ1-2, with 7 nucleotides matching TRBD1. Per germline, CDR1 MDHEN and CDR2 SYDVKM. The CDR3 has 13 amino acids. Trimming removed 0 bases from V and 8 bases from J; junction bases left unmatched: 3. The CDR3 spells CASSLWTGRGYTF. Written as DNA, the CDR3 is TGTGCCAGCAGTTTATGGACAGGGCGCGGCTACACCTTC.

The rearrangement uses TRBV6-1 and TRBJ1-2; D is perhaps TRBD1 (6 bases). With 6 bases removed from V and 5 bases from J, the gap between germline ends came to 19 bases. The CDR3 covers 15 residues. CDR1 MNHNS and CDR2 SASEGT come from the germline V gene. The CDR3 DNA follows: TGTGCCAGCAGGTTCAACAGGGCCCCGTCATATGGCTACACCTTC. Translating gives CASRFNRAPSYGYTF.